Listed here are 6 T cell receptor beta chains from one sample, sequenced in a study of T cell responses to AZD1222 COVID-19 vaccine. Measured with immunoSEQ multiplex PCR; TCRdb has only the in-frame clones, and not every one. The repertoire holds 150,000 or so clones, with 90% to 95% as singletons. Source: peripheral blood, taken on day 0 of AZD1222 vaccination. These receptors came from an adult in good health.

The rearrangement joins TRBV4-2 to TRBJ2-5; 11 nucleotides match TRBD2. The J segment lost 2 bases and the V segment lost 0 bases, leaving 2 bases of the junction unmatched. The length of the CDR3 is 16 residues. Germline V CDR1 and CDR2: LGHNA, YNFKEQ. The DNA of the CDR3 is TGTGCCAGCAGCCAAGAGGCTAGCGGGGGGCAAGAGACCCAGTACTTC. It specifies CASSQEASGGQETQYF.

The chain carries TRBV21-1 and TRBJ2-7; TRBD2 is the table's D call and was not checked against the DNA. TRBV21-1 is recorded as a pseudogene. The length of the CDR3 is 15 residues. The CDR3 loop is CASSTEGRESYEQYF. The CDR3 nucleotides are TGTGCCAGCAGCACGGAGGGCAGGGAAAGCTACGAGCAGTACTTC.

The J gene is TRBJ1-5, the V gene TRBV4-1; perhaps TRBD1 as D (6 bases). CDR3 size: 13 residues. Germline V gene sequence: CDR1 MGHRA, CDR2 YSYEKL. Trimming took off 8 bases at V and 6 bases at J, with 14 bases between the two ends. The CDR3 DNA follows: TGCGCCAGCGGGTCAACAGGGTTTCAGCCCCAGCATTTT. It specifies CASGSTGFQPQHF.

This sequence joins TRBV5-1 and TRBJ2-5; 7 bases align to TRBD1. The CDR3 totals 14 residues. After removal of 2 bases from V and 1 base from J, the junction contained 2 bases not matched to a gene. Germline CDR1 reads SGHRS; CDR2 reads YFSETQ. The CDR3 reads CASSFGTAQETQYF. As DNA, the CDR3 is TGCGCCAGCAGCTTCGGGACAGCCCAAGAGACCCAGTACTTC.

This clone has a single count. In DNA, the CDR3 is TGTGCCAGCTCACCGAGTCGTCGACTGGTCGACAATGAGCAGTTCTTC. Its protein is CASSPSRRLVDNEQFF. V is TRBV18 and J is TRBJ2-1; unclear D gene. The V end lost 3 bases, the J end lost 5 bases, and 17 bases lay between the germline ends. CDR1 and CDR2 (germline): KGHSH, LQKENI. The CDR3 spans 16 residues.

This chain joins TRBV6-5 and TRBJ2-1, with 9 bases lining up with TRBD1. Germline CDR1 and CDR2: MNHEY and SVGAGI. This CDR3 has 15 residues. The V gene end was trimmed by 3 bases and the J gene end by 7 bases; junction bases not matched to a gene: 7. The CDR3 DNA reads as TGTGCCAGCAGTTATCCGGGACAGGGTTTTAATGAGCAGTTCTTC. It specifies CASSYPGQGFNEQFF.